The source of this T cell receptor (beta chain) is a study of neurological immune-mediated disorders. V was pared by 3 bases and J by 2 bases, with 6 bases of the junction left unmatched. CDR1 is SGDLS, CDR2 YYNGEE, per germline. The CDR3 is made up of 16 amino acids. Via MiXCR, TCRdb re-called the 5' RACE reads, giving one row per CDR3 protein. The sample contains approximately 50,000 distinct CDR3 sequences, around 3.6% of which appear only once. This clonotype has ten or more counts. What it recognizes is unknown. Study-wide findings and caveats: Multiple sclerosis was found to have the least TCR clonal expansion, below healthy controls, and HTLV-1-associated myelopathy the most.

This TCR was sampled from a man between 25 and 39 years old with multiple sclerosis. Sequencing was done on a sample of PBMCs. The chain uses TRBV9 and TRBJ2-3; 10 bases are a match to TRBD2. This chain's CDR3 is CASSGLAGATTDTQYF. The CDR3 DNA reads as TGTGCCAGCAGCGGGCTAGCGGGGGCCACCACAGATACGCAGTATTTT.